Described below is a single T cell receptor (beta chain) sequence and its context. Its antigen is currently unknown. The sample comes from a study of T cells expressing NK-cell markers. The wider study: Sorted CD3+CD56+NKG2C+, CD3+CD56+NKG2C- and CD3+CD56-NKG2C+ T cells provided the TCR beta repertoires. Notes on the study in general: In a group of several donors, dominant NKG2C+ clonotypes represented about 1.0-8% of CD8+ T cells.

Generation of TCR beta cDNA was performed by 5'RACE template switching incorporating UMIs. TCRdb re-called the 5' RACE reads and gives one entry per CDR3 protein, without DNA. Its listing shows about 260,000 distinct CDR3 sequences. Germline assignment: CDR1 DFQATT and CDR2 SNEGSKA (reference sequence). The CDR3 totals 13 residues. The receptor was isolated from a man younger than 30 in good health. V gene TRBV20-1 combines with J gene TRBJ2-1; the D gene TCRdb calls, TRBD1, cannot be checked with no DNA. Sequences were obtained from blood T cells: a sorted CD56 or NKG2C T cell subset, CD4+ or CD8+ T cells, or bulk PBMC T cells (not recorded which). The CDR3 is CSAAKGAYNEQFF.